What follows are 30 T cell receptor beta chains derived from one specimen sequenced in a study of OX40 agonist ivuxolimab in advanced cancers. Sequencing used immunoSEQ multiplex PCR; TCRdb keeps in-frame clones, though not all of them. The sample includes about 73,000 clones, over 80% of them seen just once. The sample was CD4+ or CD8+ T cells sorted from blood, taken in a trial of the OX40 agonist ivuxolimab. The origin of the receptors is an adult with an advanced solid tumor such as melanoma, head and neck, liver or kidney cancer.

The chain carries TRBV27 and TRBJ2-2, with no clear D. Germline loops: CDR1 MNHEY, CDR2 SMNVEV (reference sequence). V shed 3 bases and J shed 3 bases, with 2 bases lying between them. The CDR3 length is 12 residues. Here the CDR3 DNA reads TGTGCCAGCAGTTTGTACACCGGGGAGCTGTTTTTT. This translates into CASSLYTGELFF.

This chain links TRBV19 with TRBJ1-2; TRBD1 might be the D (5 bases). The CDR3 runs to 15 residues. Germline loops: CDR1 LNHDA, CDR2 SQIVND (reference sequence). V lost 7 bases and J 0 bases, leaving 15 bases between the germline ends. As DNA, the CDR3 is TGTGCCAGTACCTGGGGGACGGGAACTAACTATGGCTACACCTTC. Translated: CASTWGTGTNYGYTF.

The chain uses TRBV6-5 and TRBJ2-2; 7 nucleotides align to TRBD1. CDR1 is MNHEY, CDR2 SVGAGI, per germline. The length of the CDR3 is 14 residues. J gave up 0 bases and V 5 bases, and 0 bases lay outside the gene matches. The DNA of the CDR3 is TGTGCCAGCAGTCAGGGGGCGAACACCGGGGAGCTGTTTTTT. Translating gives CASSQGANTGELFF.

The CDR3 is CATSRSGTRASYNEQFF. The CDR3, as DNA: TGTGCCACCAGCAGATCGGGGACTAGAGCGTCCTACAATGAGCAGTTCTTC. The genes are TRBV15 and TRBJ2-1, with 8 nucleotides matching TRBD2. The trim removed 2 bases at V and 1 base at J, leaving 7 bases unmatched. The CDR3 has 17 amino acids. Germline-derived CDR1 and CDR2 are LNHNV and YYDKDF (reference sequence).

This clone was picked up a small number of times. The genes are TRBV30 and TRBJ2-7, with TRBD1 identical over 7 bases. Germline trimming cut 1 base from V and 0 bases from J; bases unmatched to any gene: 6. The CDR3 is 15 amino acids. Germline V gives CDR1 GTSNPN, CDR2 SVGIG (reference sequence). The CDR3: CAWSGAGTVSYEQYF. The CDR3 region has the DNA TGTGCCTGGAGTGGGGCCGGGACAGTCTCCTACGAGCAGTACTTC. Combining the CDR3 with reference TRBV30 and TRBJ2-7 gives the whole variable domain SQTIHQWPATLVQPVGSPLSLECTVEGTSNPNLYWYRQAAGRGLQLLFYSVGIGQISSEVPQNLSASRPQDRQFILSSKKLLLSDSGFYLCAWSGAGTVSYEQYFGPGTRLTVT.

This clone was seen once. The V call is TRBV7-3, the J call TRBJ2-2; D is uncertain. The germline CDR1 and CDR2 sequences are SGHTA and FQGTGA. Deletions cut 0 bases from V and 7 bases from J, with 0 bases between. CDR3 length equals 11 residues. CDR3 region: CASSLTGELFF. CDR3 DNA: TGTGCCAGCAGCTTAACCGGGGAGCTGTTTTTT.

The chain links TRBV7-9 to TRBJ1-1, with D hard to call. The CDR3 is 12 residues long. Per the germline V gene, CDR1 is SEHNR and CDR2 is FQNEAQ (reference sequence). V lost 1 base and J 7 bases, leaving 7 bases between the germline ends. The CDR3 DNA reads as TGTGCCAGCAGCTTAGGCGGAGGTGAAGCTTTCTTT. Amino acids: CASSLGGGEAFF.

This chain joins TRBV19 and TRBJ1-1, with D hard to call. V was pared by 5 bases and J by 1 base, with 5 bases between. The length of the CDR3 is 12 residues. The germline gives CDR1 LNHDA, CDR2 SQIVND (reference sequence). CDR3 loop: CASSDKNTEAFF. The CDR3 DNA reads TGTGCCAGTAGTGACAAGAACACTGAAGCTTTCTTT.

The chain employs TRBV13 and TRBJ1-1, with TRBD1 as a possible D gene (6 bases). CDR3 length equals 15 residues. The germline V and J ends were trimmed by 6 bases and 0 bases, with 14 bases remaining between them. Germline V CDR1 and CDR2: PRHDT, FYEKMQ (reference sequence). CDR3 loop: CASRTRGGMNTEAFF. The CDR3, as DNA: TGTGCCAGCAGGACCCGTGGGGGCATGAACACTGAAGCTTTCTTT.

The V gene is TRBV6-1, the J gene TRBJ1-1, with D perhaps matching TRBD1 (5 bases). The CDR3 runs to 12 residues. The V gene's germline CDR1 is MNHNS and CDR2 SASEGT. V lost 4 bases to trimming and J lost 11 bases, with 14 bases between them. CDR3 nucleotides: TGTGCCAGCAGTGGGGGGATACGAGGGGCTTTCTTT. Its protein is CASSGGIRGAFF.

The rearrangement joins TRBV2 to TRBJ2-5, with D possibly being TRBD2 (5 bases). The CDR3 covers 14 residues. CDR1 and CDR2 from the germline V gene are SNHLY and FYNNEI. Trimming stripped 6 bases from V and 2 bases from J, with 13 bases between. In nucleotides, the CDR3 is TGTGCCAGCAGGTCGCCAGGCGGGCAAGAGACCCAGTACTTC. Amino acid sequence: CASRSPGGQETQYF. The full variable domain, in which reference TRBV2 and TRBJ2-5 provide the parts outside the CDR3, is EPEVTQTPSHQVTQMGQEVILRCVPISNHLYFYWYRQILGQKVEFLVSFYNNEISEKSEIFDDQFSVERPDGSNFTLKIRSTKLEDSAMYFCASRSPGGQETQYFGPGTRLLVL.

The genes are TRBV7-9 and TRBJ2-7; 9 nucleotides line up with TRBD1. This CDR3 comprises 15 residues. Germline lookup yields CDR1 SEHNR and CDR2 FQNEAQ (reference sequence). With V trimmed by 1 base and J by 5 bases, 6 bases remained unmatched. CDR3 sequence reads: CASSLGTGVPHEQYF. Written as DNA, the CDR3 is TGTGCCAGCAGCTTAGGGACAGGGGTCCCTCACGAGCAGTACTTC.

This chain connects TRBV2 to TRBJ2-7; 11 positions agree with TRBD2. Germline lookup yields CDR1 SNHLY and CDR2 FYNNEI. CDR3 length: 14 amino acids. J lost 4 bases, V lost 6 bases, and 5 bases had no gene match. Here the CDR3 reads CASRLRLAGYEQYF. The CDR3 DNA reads TGTGCCAGCAGACTAAGACTAGCGGGATACGAGCAGTACTTC.

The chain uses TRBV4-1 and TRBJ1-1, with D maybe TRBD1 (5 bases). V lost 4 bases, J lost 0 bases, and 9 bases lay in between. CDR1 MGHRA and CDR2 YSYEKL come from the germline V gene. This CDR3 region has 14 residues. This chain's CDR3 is CASSPQVMNTEAFF. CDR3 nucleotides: TGCGCCAGCAGCCCACAGGTCATGAACACTGAAGCTTTCTTT.

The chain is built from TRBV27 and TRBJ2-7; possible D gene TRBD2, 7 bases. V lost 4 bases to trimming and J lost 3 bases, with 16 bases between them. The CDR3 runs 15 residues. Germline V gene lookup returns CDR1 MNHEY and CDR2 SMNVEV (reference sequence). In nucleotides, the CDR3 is TGTGCCAGCAGTTCCCCGGGGGGCCCCCACTACGAGCAGTACTTC. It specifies CASSSPGGPHYEQYF.

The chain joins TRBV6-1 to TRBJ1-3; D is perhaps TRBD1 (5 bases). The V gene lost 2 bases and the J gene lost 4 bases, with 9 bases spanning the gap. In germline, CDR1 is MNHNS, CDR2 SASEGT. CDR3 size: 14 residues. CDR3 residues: CASSESGYGNTIYF. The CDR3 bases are TGTGCCAGCAGTGAATCAGGGTACGGAAACACCATATATTTT.

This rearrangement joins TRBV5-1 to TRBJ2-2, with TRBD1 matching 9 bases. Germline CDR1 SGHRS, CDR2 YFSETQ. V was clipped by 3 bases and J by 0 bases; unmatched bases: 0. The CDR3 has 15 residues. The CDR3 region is CASSWDRANTGELFF. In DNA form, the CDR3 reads TGCGCCAGCAGCTGGGACAGGGCGAACACCGGGGAGCTGTTTTTT.

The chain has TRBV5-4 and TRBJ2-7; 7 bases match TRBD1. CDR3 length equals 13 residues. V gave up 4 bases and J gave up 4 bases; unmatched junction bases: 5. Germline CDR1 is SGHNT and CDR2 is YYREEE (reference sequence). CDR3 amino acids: CASSPGTAYEQYF. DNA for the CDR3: TGTGCCAGCAGCCCCGGGACAGCATACGAGCAGTACTTC.

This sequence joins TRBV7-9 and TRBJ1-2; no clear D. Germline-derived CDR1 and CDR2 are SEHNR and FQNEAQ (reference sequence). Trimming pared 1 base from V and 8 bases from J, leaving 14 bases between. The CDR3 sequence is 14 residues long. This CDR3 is CASSLDPSTWGYTF. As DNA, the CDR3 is TGTGCCAGCAGCTTAGACCCCTCAACATGGGGCTACACCTTC. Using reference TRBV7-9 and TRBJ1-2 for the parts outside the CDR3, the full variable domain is DTGVSQNPRHKITKRGQNVTFRCDPISEHNRLYWYRQTLGQGPEFLTYFQNEAQLEKSRLLSDRFSAERPKGSFSTLEIQRTEQGDSAMYLCASSLDPSTWGYTFGSGTRLTVV.

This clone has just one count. CDR3 protein: CASSYSTAGWDEQFF. Here the CDR3 DNA reads TGTGCCAGCAGTTACTCGACGGCAGGGTGGGATGAGCAGTTCTTC. The V call is TRBV6-5, the J call TRBJ2-1; D may be TRBD1 (5 bases). Between the trimmed V and J ends, which lost 0 bases and 8 bases, there was a span of 14 bases. The CDR3 consists of 15 residues. CDR1 is MNHEY and CDR2 is SVGAGI in the germline V gene.

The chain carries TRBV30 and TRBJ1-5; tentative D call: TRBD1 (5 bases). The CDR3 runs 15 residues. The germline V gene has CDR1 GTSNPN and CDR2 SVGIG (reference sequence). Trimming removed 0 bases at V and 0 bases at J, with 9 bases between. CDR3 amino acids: CAWSVGRDSNQPQHF. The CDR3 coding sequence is TGTGCCTGGAGTGTAGGCAGGGATAGCAATCAGCCCCAGCATTTT.

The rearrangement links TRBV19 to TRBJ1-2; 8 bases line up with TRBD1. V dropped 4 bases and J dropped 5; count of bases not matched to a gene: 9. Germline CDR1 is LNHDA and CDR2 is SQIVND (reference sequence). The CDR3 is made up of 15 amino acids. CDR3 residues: CASSTTRTGIYGYTF. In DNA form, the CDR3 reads TGTGCCAGTAGTACAACGAGGACAGGGATATATGGCTACACCTTC. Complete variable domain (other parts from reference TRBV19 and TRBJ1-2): DGGITQSPKYLFRKEGQNVTLSCEQNLNHDAMYWYRQDPGQGLRLIYYSQIVNDFQKGDIAEGYSVSREKKESFPLTVTSAQKNPTAFYLCASSTTRTGIYGYTFGSGTRLTVV.

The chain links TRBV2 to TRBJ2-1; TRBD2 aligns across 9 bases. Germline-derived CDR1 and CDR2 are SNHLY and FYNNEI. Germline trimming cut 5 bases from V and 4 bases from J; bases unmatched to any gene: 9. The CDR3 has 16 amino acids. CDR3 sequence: CASSPDSGRAYNEQFF. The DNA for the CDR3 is TGTGCCAGCAGTCCAGATAGCGGGAGAGCTTACAATGAGCAGTTCTTC.

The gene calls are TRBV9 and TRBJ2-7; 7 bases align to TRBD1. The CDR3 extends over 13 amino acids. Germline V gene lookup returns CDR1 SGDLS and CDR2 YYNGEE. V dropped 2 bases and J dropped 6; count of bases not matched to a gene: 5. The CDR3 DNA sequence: TGTGCCAGCAGCGTCGGGACAGACGCCGAGCAGTACTTC. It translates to CASSVGTDAEQYF.

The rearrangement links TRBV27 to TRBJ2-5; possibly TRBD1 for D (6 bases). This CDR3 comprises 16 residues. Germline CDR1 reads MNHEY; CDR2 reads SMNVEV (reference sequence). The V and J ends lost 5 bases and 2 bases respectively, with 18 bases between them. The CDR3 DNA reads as TGTGCCAGCAGTCCCCAAACCGGACAGCTACAAGAGACCCAGTACTTC. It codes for CASSPQTGQLQETQYF.

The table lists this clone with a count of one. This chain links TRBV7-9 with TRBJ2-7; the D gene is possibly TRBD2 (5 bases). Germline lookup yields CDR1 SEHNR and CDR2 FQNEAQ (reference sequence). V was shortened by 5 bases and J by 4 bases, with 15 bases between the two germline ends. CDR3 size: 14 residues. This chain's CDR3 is CASSLGPRGYEQYF. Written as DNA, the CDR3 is TGTGCCAGCAGCCTCGGGCCCAGAGGGTACGAGCAGTACTTC. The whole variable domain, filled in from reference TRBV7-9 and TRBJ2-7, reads DTGVSQNPRHKITKRGQNVTFRCDPISEHNRLYWYRQTLGQGPEFLTYFQNEAQLEKSRLLSDRFSAERPKGSFSTLEIQRTEQGDSAMYLCASSLGPRGYEQYFGPGTRLTVT.

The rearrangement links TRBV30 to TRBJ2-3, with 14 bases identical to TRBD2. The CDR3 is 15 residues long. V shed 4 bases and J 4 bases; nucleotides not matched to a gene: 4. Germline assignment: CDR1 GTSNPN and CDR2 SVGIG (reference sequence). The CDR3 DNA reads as TGTGCCTGGAATCGACTAGCGGGGGGGGCAGATACGCAGTATTTT. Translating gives CAWNRLAGGADTQYF.

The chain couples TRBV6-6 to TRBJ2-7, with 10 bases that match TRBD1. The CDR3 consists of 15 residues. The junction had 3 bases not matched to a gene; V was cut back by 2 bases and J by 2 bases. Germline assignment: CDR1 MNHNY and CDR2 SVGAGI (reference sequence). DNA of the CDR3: TGTGCCAGCAGTTACGGGACAGGGGTTACCTACGAGCAGTACTTC. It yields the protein CASSYGTGVTYEQYF.

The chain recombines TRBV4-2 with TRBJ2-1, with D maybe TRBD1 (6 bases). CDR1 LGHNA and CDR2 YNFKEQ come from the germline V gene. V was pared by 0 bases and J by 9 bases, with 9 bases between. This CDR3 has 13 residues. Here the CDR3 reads CASSQDRGGEQFF. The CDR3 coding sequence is TGTGCCAGCAGCCAAGACAGGGGCGGTGAGCAGTTCTTC.

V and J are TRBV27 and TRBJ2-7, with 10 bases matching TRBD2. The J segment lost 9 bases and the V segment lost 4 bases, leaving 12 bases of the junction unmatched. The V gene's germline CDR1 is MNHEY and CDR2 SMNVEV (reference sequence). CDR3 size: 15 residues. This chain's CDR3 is CASSSRLAGFFAQYF. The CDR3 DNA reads TGTGCCAGCAGTTCGCGACTAGCGGGCTTTTTTGCGCAGTACTTC.